Following are 17 T cell receptor beta chains from one sample sequenced in a study of cytomegalovirus exposure and HLA in healthy donors. Both 60 Vbeta primers and 13 Jbeta primers went into the PCR. The protocol was immunoSEQ multiplex PCR, while the TCRdb copy is restricted to in-frame clones and leaves out a portion. The profile covers 110,000 to 150,000 clones, with less than 10% appearing a single time and 1.8% taken by the ten largest. Sequenced material: PBMCs. Receptors originate from a man aged 45-65 years in good health and CMV-seronegative.

Only a few counts were recorded for this clone. This chain links TRBV5-1 with TRBJ2-3, with D tentatively TRBD1 (6 bases). Germline CDR1 and CDR2: SGHRS and YFSETQ. Trimming left V 5 bases short and J 2 bases short, with 12 bases between. There are 14 residues in the CDR3. CDR3 in amino acids: CASRRDRFTDTQYF. In DNA form, the CDR3 reads TGCGCCAGCAGGAGAGACAGGTTCACAGATACGCAGTATTTT. The full variable domain, rest sourced from reference TRBV5-1 and TRBJ2-3, is KAGVTQTPRYLIKTRGQQVTLSCSPISGHRSVSWYQQTPGQGLQFLFEYFSETQRNKGNFPGRFSGRQFSNSRSEMNVSTLELGDSALYLCASRRDRFTDTQYFGPGTRLTVL.

This clone was detected a few times. This rearrangement joins TRBV6-1 to TRBJ1-1, with 11 bases fitting TRBD1. The CDR3 contains 14 residues. Germline trimming cut 5 bases from V and 3 bases from J; bases unmatched to any gene: 2. Germline values: CDR1 MNHNS, CDR2 SASEGT. DNA for the CDR3: TGTGCCAGCAGTTCGGGACAGGGGGACACTGAAGCTTTCTTT. It yields the protein CASSSGQGDTEAFF.

This clone occurred a few times. The chain uses TRBV10-2 and TRBJ2-7; unclear D gene. This CDR3 comprises 12 residues. The V gene lost 0 bases and the J gene lost 3 bases, with 3 bases spanning the gap. Germline CDR1 reads WSHSY; CDR2 reads SAAADI. This CDR3 reads CASSESSYEQYF. CDR3 sequence (DNA): TGCGCCAGCAGTGAGTCCAGCTACGAGCAGTACTTC.

This clone was seen a handful of times. The chain employs TRBV29-1 and TRBJ2-1, with 10 bases identical to TRBD1. CDR1 is SQVTM and CDR2 is ANQGSEA in the germline V gene. J lost 7 bases, V lost 7 bases, and 4 bases had no gene match. The CDR3 covers 12 residues. For the CDR3, the DNA is TGCAGCGCCCTGGGACAGGGGAATGAGCAGTTCTTC. It specifies CSALGQGNEQFF.

The chain combines TRBV5-1 with TRBJ2-1; 11 nucleotides match TRBD2. The CDR3 consists of 15 residues. The germline V gene has CDR1 SGHRS and CDR2 YFSETQ. V dropped 4 bases and J dropped 3; count of bases not matched to a gene: 3. The CDR3 region is CASSPGTSGYNEQFF. The CDR3 coding sequence is TGCGCCAGCAGCCCCGGGACTAGCGGCTACAATGAGCAGTTCTTC.

This clone was picked up a small number of times. The chain employs TRBV5-8 and TRBJ1-1, with no clear D. This CDR3 region has 12 residues. Trimming removed 4 bases from V and 6 bases from J, with 10 bases in between. CDR1 is SGHTS, CDR2 YDEGEE, per germline. CDR3 amino acids: CASSRLGPEAFF. The CDR3 DNA is TGTGCCAGCAGCCGCCTGGGCCCTGAAGCTTTCTTT. Full variable domain (remainder filled in from reference TRBV5-8 and TRBJ1-1): EAGVTQSPTHLIKTRGQQATLRCSPISGHTSVYWYQQALGLGLQFLLWYDEGEERNRGNFPPRFSGRQFPNYSSELNVNALELEDSALYLCASSRLGPEAFFGQGTRLTVV.

The rearrangement links TRBV5-4 to TRBJ2-2, with TRBD2 matching 16 bases. Germline V gene data show CDR1 as SGHNT and CDR2 as YYREEE (reference sequence). V lost 4 bases and J lost 5; bases outside the gene matches: 5. CDR3 size: 17 residues. As DNA, the CDR3 is TGTGCCAGCAGCCCCCCGGGACTAGCGGGAGGGACCGGGGAGCTGTTTTTT. Residues: CASSPPGLAGGTGELFF.

This clone was found a few times. The V gene is TRBV6-4, the J gene TRBJ2-1, with D possibly TRBD2 on 5 matching bases. The V gene's germline CDR1 is MRHNA and CDR2 SNTAGT. Trimming left V 0 bases short and J 13 bases short, with 13 bases between. The CDR3 has 13 amino acids. The CDR3 bases are TGTGCCAGCAGTGACTCGCCCCTCCTAGCACAGTTCTTC. Translation gives CASSDSPLLAQFF.

This clone was seen only a few times. The chain joins TRBV9 to TRBJ1-1; a weak D match, TRBD1 (6 bases). There are 15 residues in the CDR3. Deletions cut 3 bases from V and 0 bases from J, with 12 bases between. In germline, CDR1 is SGDLS, CDR2 YYNGEE. The CDR3 loop reads CASSARDTLNTEAFF. The CDR3 DNA reads TGTGCCAGCAGCGCCCGGGACACCCTGAACACTGAAGCTTTCTTT.

A note on this clone: Other nucleotide sequences in the sample specify the same CDR3. The chain couples TRBV30 to TRBJ2-3; D might be TRBD2 (6 bases). V lost 0 bases and J lost 2, with 12 bases in between. The CDR3 contains 15 residues. Germline assignment: CDR1 GTSNPN and CDR2 SVGIG (reference sequence). The CDR3 bases are TGTGCCTGGAGTGTGGGGGGACTCGTCACAGATACGCAGTATTTT. Translation gives CAWSVGGLVTDTQYF.

The CDR3 region has the DNA TGTGCCAGCAGTTACCCCGGACAGGGTGGGCACAATGAGCAGTTCTTC. This codes for CASSYPGQGGHNEQFF. This chain joins TRBV6-6 and TRBJ2-1; 8 positions match TRBD1. Germline assignment: CDR1 MNHNY and CDR2 SVGAGI (reference sequence). This CDR3 is built from 16 residues. With V trimmed by 2 bases and J by 5 bases, 8 bases remained unmatched.

This clone was seen more than once but under ten times. CDR3 protein: CASSEIVGEEQPQHF. The DNA for the CDR3 is TGTGCCAGCAGTGAAATTGTAGGGGAGGAGCAGCCCCAGCATTTT. This chain uses TRBV6-1 with TRBJ1-5; a possible D gene is TRBD1 (5 bases). The CDR3 contains 15 residues. Germline-derived CDR1 and CDR2 are MNHNS and SASEGT. Between the trimmed V and J ends, which lost 2 bases and 7 bases, there was a span of 15 bases.

In its sample, this clone was seen a few times. J is TRBJ2-7 and V is TRBV5-1; TRBD1 agrees at 7 bases. After removal of 3 bases from V and 1 base from J, the junction contained 4 bases not matched to a gene. The CDR3 sequence is 14 residues long. CDR1 and CDR2 (germline): SGHRS, YFSETQ. CDR3 nucleotide sequence: TGCGCCAGCAGCTCCCTGACAGGGTCCTACGAGCAGTACTTC. Its translation: CASSSLTGSYEQYF.

In this sample, this clone turned up a few times. The chain joins TRBV29-1 to TRBJ1-4; no clear D gene. The CDR3 spans 13 residues. V was cut by 6 bases and J by 7 bases, with 15 bases left in between. CDR1 SQVTM and CDR2 ANQGSEA come from the germline V gene. The CDR3 loop is CSVVGSGGEKLFF. CDR3 DNA: TGCAGCGTGGTAGGATCCGGCGGTGAAAAACTGTTTTTT.

The chain couples TRBV19 to TRBJ1-2; possible D gene TRBD1, 6 bases. The V gene's germline CDR1 is LNHDA and CDR2 SQIVND (reference sequence). Trimming shortened V by 5 bases and J by 8 bases, and 9 bases separated the two germline ends. The CDR3 has 11 amino acids. In nucleotides, the CDR3 is TGTGCCAGTAGTGCGCAGGGGGGCTACACCTTC. Translating gives CASSAQGGYTF.

The table lists this clone with a few counts. CDR3 nucleotide sequence: TGTGCCAGCAGCGTCGGACAGGATTGGGGCTACACCTTC. This encodes CASSVGQDWGYTF. This rearrangement joins TRBV9 to TRBJ1-2; 7 nucleotides agree with TRBD1. Germline V gene lookup returns CDR1 SGDLS and CDR2 YYNGEE. CDR3 size: 13 residues. With V trimmed by 2 bases and J by 8 bases, 6 bases remained unmatched.

The V call is TRBV11-2, the J call TRBJ2-1; tentative D call: TRBD2 (7 bases). This CDR3 spans 16 amino acids. Trimming cost V 3 bases and J 5 bases, with 17 bases left between them. Germline CDR1 SGHAT, CDR2 FQNNGV. CDR3 bases: TGTGCCAGCAGCTTCCGGGGGAGCGGGACAAACAATGAGCAGTTCTTC. Its translation: CASSFRGSGTNNEQFF.